The clone carrying this TCR beta chain has just one count. The V and J ends lost 2 bases and 7 bases, in that order; junction bases with no gene match: 6. Germline V gives CDR1 SEHNR, CDR2 FQNEAQ (reference sequence). The CDR3 runs 14 residues. It was with random hexamers that roughly 0.45 to 1 ug RNA was reverse transcribed. By means of immunoSEQ multiplex PCR, TCR beta CDR3 spanning 54 Vbeta and 13 Jbeta underwent amplification. One entry per CDR3 protein results from TCRdb running MiXCR on the immunoSEQ multiplex PCR reads. This sample carries about 150,000 distinct CDR3 sequences, approximately 94% of them seen once, and the ten largest clones take over 0.2%. The sample originates from a study of CD8 T cells in Susac syndrome. CD8+ and CD4+ T cells from blood underwent TCR beta sequencing, which was carried out in a high-throughput format. The patients serving as multiple sclerosis controls were treatment-naive. They had stable or active relapsing-remitting disease and fulfilled revised McDonald criteria. TEMRA cells were enriched by FACS, while CD8+ and CD4+ T cells were obtained through a negative isolation that was performed magnetically.

The TCR originated in a human donor with multiple sclerosis. The gene calls are TRBV7-9 and TRBJ1-2; TRBD1 aligns across 8 bases. What was sequenced was CD8+ T cells from PBMCs. The CDR3 coding sequence is TGTGCCAGCAGCTTATCAGGACAGGGTCTTGGCTACACCTTC. It codes for CASSLSGQGLGYTF.